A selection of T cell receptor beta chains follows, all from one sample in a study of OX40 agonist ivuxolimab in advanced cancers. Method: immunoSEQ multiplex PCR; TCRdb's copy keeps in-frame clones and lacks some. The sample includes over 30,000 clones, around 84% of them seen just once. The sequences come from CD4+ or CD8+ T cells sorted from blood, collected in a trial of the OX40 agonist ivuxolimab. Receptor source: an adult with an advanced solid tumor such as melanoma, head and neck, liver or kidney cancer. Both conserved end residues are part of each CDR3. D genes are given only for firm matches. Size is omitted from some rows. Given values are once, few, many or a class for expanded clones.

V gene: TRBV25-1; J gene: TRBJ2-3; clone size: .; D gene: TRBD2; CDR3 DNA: TGTGCCAGCAGTGATCCGCGGGGGGGCACAGATACGCAGTATTTT; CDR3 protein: CASSDPRGGTDTQYF
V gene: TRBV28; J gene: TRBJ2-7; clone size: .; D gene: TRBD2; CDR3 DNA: TGTGCCAGCAGTTTGCTAGCGGGGGCCCTCTACGAGCAGTACTTC; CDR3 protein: CASSLLAGALYEQYF
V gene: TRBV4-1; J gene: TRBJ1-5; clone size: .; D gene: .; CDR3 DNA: TGCGCCAGCAGCCAAGATACGGGTAAACGCAATCAGCCCCAGCATTTT; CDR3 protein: CASSQDTGKRNQPQHF
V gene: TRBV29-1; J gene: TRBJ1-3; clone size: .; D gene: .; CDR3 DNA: TGCAGCGGGGACGGAAACTCTGGAAACACCATATATTTT; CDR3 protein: CSGDGNSGNTIYF
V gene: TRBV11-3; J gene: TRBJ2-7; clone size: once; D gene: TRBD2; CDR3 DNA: TGTGCCAGCAGCTTAGGCGGGAGCTCCTACGAGCAGTACTTC; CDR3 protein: CASSLGGSSYEQYF
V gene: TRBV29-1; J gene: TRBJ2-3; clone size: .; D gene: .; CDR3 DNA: TGCAGCGTTGAAACGGCGGATACGCAGTATTTT; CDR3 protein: CSVETADTQYF
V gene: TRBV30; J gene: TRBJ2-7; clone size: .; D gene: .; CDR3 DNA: TGTGCCTGGAGGGCCCGGCCGGCCTCCTACGAGCAGTACTTC; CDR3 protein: CAWRARPASYEQYF
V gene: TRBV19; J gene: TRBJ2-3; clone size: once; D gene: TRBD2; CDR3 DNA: TGTGCCAGTAGTGCCGCGGGACTAGCTCTTTCATTCGGTCTAGATACGCAGTATTTT; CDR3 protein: CASSAAGLALSFGLDTQYF
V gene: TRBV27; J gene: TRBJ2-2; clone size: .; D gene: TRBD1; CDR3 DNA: TGTGCCAGCAGGAAGGGACAGGGGGCTAACACCGGGGAGCTGTTTTTT; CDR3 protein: CASRKGQGANTGELFF
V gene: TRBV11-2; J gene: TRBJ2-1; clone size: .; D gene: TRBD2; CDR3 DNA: TGTGCCAGCAGCTTAGGGGTCAGGCGGGAGGCGAAATACAATGAGCAGTTCTTC; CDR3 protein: CASSLGVRREAKYNEQFF
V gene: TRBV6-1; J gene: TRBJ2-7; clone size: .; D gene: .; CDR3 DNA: TGTGCCAGCAGTGACCTCGACGAGCAGTACTTC; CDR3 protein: CASSDLDEQYF
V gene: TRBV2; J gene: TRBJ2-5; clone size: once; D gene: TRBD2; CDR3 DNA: TGTGCCAGCAGCGACACCGCGGGAGGGGGGAAAGAGACCCAGTACTTC; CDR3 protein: CASSDTAGGGKETQYF
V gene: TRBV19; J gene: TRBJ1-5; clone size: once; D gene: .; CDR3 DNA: TGTGCCAGGGGCCGGCCCCAGCATTTT; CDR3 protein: CARGRPQHF
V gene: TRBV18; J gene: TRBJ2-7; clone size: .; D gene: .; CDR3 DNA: TGTGCCAGCTCACCGGGCATCAGGGACGAGCAGTACTTC; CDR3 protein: CASSPGIRDEQYF
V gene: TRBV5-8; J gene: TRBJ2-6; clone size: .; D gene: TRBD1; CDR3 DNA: TGTGCCAGCAGCCTACAGGGGGCCGGGGCCAACGTCCTGACTTTC; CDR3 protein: CASSLQGAGANVLTF
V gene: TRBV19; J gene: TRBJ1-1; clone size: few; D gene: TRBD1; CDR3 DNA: TGTGCAACGGGACAGGGGAATGTCGGCACTGAAGCTTTCTTT; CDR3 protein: CATGQGNVGTEAFF
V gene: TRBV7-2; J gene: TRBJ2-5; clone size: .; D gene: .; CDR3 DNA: TGTGCCAGCAGCTTAACAGACCAAGAGACCCAGTACTTC; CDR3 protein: CASSLTDQETQYF
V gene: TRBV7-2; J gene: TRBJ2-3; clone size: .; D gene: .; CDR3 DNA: TGTGCCAGCAGCTTAGTAGAACTCCTGTACACAGATACGCAGTATTTT; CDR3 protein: CASSLVELLYTDTQYF
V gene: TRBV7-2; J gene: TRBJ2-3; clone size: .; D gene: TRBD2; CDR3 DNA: TGTGCCAGCAGCTTAAGAGGGACTAGCGGGGGAAGCACAGATACGCAGTATTTT; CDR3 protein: CASSLRGTSGGSTDTQYF
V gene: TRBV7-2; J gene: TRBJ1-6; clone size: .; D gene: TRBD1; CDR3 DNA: TGTGCCAGCAGCTTCGGGACAGGGTTAAATTCACCCCTCCACTTT; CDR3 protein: CASSFGTGLNSPLHF
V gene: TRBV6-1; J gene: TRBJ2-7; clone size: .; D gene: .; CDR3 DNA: TGTGCCAGCAGTGAATACGAGCAGTACTTC; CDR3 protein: CASSEYEQYF
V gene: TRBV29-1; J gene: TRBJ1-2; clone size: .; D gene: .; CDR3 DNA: TGCAGCGCCTCCTCGGGACCTCGAGGTGGCTACACCTTC; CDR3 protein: CSASSGPRGGYTF
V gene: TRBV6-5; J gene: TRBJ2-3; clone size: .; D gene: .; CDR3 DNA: TGTGCCAGCAGTCGTGGGGACATCACAGATACGCAGTATTTT; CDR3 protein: CASSRGDITDTQYF
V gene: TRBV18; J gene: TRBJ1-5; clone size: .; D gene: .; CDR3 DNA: TGTGCCAGCTCGCCTACCACGATTCAGCCCCAGCATTTT; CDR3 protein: CASSPTTIQPQHF
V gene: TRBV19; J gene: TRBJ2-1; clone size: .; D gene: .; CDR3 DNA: TGTGCCAGTAGTTTGGGGGGCCTATACAATGAGCAGTTCTTC; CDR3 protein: CASSLGGLYNEQFF
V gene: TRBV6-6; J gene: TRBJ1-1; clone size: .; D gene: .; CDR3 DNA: TGTGCCAGCAGTTACACGTCAGCCGAGAACACTGAAGCTTTCTTT; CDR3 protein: CASSYTSAENTEAFF
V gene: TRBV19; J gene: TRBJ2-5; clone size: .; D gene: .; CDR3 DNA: TGTGCCAGTAGTCCCCAACAGGTGGGGGTATCCCAGTACTTC; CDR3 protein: CASSPQQVGVSQYF
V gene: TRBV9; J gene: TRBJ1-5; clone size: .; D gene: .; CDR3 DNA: TGTGCCAGCAGCGTAGGGGAAGGGGGGGGTCAGCCCCAGCATTTT; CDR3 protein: CASSVGEGGGQPQHF
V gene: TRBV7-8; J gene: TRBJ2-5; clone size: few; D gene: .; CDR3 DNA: TGTGCCAGCAGCTTAGCGGCAGTCTATTCTCGCCAAGAGACCCAGTACTTC; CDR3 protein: CASSLAAVYSRQETQYF
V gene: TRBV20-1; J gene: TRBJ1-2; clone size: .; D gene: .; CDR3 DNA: TGCAGTGCTAGAGGTTGGGAAGGCTACACCTTC; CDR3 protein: CSARGWEGYTF
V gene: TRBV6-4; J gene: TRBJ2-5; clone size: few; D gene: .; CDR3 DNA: TGTGCCAGCAGTGAACAGGAGGAAGAGACCCAGTACTTC; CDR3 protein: CASSEQEEETQYF
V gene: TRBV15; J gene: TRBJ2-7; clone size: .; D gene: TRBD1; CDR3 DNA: TGTGCCACCAGCAGGCAACAGGGGAGCTACGAGCAGTACTTC; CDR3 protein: CATSRQQGSYEQYF
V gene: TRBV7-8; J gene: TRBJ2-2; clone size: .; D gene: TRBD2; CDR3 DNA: TGTGCCAGCAGCCCTGGACTAGCGGTGGGGGAGCTGTTTTTT; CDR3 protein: CASSPGLAVGELFF
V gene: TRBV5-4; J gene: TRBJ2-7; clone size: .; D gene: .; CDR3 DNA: TGTGCCAGCAGTAACCCCTTGGGAGACTACGAGCAGTACTTC; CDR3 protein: CASSNPLGDYEQYF
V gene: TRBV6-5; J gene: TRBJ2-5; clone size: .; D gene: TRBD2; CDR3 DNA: TGTGCCAGCAGACGGGAGGGGGAGACCCAGTACTTC; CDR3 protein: CASRREGETQYF
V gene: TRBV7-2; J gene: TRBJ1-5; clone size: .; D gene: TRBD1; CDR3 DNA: TGTGCCAGCAGCTTAGTAACAGGGGGTAATCAGCCCCAGCATTTT; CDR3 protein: CASSLVTGGNQPQHF
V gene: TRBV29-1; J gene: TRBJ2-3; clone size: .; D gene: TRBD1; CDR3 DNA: TGCAGCGTTGCCCCCACAGGGGGAGAGAGCACAGATACGCAGTATTTT; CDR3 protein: CSVAPTGGESTDTQYF
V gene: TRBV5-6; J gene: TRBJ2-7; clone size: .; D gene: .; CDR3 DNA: TGTGCCAGCAGCTTGGTTCCCCTGAGGGAGCAGTACTTC; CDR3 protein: CASSLVPLREQYF
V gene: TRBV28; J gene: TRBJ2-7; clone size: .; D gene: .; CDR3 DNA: TGTGCCAGCACACCTGGGTACGAGCAGTACTTC; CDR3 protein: CASTPGYEQYF
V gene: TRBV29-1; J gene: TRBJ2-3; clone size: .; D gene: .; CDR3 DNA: TGCAGCGTTCCCTTAGTTGCCACAGATACGCAGTATTTT; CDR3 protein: CSVPLVATDTQYF
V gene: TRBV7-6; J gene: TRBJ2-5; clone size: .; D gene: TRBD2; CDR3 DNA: TGTGCCAGCGGGGGGGTTAAGGAGACCCAGTACTTC; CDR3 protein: CASGGVKETQYF
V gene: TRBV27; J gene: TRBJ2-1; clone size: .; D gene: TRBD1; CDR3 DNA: TGTGCCAGCAGTTTACGGGACAGGGTTTCCGGCAATGAGCAGTTCTTC; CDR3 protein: CASSLRDRVSGNEQFF
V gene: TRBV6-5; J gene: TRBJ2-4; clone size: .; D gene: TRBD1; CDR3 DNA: TGTGCCAGCAGTTCCCCGGACAGGGGCAAAAACATTCAGTACTTC; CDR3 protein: CASSSPDRGKNIQYF
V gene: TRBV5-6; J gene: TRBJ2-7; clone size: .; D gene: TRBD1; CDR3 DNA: TGTGCCAGCAGCTTGCTCGGGGACAGAGGCGCCTACGAGCAGTACTTC; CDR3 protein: CASSLLGDRGAYEQYF
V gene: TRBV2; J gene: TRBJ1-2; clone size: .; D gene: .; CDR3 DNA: TGTGCCAGCAGTCCACAGGGCGGCTACACCTTC; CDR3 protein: CASSPQGGYTF